The clone carrying this T cell receptor (beta chain) was found many times. The sample is drawn from a study of T cells in Graves' hyperthyroidism and ophthalmopathy. Background on the study: Initial diagnosis, before any treatment, was when peripheral blood was collected.

This CDR3 has 15 amino acids. Trimming shortened V by 7 bases and J by 0 bases, and 13 bases separated the two germline ends. From germline, CDR1 is LNHDA and CDR2 SQIVND (reference sequence). Amplified regions were TCR beta CDR3 sequences from RNA transcripts. HTBI primers were employed in a first-round RT-PCR of the TCR CDR3. TCRdb reprocessed the multiplex PCR reads with MiXCR, giving one entry per CDR3 protein. The sample records about 350,000 distinct CDR3 sequences, about a sixth being singletons. Diagnosis rested on symptoms, serum thyroxine and TRAb, thyroid ultrasound, and orbital computed tomography.

Sequenced: blood. The TCR sequence derives from a woman aged 35 to 49 with Graves' ophthalmopathy. The chain is built from TRBV19 and TRBJ1-5; D ambiguous. Written as DNA, the CDR3 is TGTGCCAGTAAGGGCGGGGAAAATAGCAATCAGCCCCAGCATTTT. This encodes CASKGGENSNQPQHF.